This T cell receptor (beta chain) was documented in a study of control samples from healthy donors and cancer patients. The CDR3 runs to 16 residues. V was clipped by 4 bases and J by 6 bases; unmatched bases: 8. Germline CDR1 reads SGHTS; CDR2 reads YDEGEE. The data were produced by immunoSEQ multiplex PCR, yet TCRdb's version contains in-frame clones alone and is incomplete. The sample records 150,000 to 200,000 clones, 90% being singletons. The gene calls are TRBV5-8 and TRBJ2-2; TRBD2 matches 11 bases. The specimen was blood. The clonotype originates from a woman aged 45-65 years in good health. The CDR3 region has the DNA TGTGCCAGCAGCGCCTCCGGGACTAGCGGATCCGGGGAGCTGTTTTTT. It yields the protein CASSASGTSGSGELFF.